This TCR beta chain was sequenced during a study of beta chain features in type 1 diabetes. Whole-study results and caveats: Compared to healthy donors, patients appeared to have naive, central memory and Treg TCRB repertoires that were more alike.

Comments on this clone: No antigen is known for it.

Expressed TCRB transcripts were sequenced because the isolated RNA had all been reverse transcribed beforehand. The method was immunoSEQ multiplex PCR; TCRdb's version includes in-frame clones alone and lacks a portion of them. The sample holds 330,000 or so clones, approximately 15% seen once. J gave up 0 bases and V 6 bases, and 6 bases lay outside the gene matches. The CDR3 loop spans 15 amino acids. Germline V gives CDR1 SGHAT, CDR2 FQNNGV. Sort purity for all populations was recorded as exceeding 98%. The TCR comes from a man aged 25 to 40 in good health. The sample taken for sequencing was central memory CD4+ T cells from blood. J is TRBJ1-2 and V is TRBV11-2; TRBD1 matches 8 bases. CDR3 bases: TGTGCCAGCAGATCGGGACAGGCTGCTAACTATGGCTACACCTTC. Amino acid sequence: CASRSGQAANYGYTF.